One sample yielded the 21 T cell receptor beta chains listed below, sequenced in a study of Graves' ophthalmopathy and Graves' hyperthyroidism. Researchers took RNA transcripts and amplified TCR beta CDR3 regions from them. HTBI primers primed a first-round RT-PCR, and a second-round multiplex PCR followed. TCRdb passed the multiplex PCR reads through MiXCR, listing each CDR3 protein once. This sample has hundreds of thousands of distinct CDR3 sequences; about 41% occur once, and the top ten carry about 3.3%. What was sequenced was peripheral blood. Every receptor here comes from an adult man with Graves' ophthalmopathy.

This clonotype was picked up many times. J is TRBJ1-1 and V is TRBV7-6, with D possibly being TRBD1 (6 bases). The CDR3 extends over 17 amino acids. The ends were cut back, 1 base at V and 3 bases at J, with 18 bases in the middle. The germline gives CDR1 SGHVS, CDR2 FNYEAQ. This chain's CDR3 is CASSLEHRVTRDTEAFF. The CDR3 DNA sequence: TGTGCCAGCAGCTTAGAGCACAGGGTCACCCGCGACACTGAAGCTTTCTTT.

As concerns this clonotype: An end of the junction does not agree with germline; a read error may underlie this. The chain has TRBV7-6 and TRBJ1-3; D ambiguous. The CDR3 is 15 residues long. The germline V gene has CDR1 SGHVS and CDR2 FNYEAQ. The CDR3 here is CASSLVWNKGNIIYF. In nucleotides, the CDR3 is TGTGCCAGCAGCCTTGTCTGGAACAAAGGAAACATCATATATTTT.

This chain links TRBV7-9 with TRBJ1-6, with 7 bases that match TRBD1. The CDR3 loop spans 14 amino acids. V lost 5 bases, J lost 10 bases, and 8 bases stayed unmatched. CDR1 is SEHNR, CDR2 FQNEAQ, per germline (reference sequence). CDR3 sequence (DNA): TGTGCCAGCAGCCCCATTGACAGGGTATCACCCCTCCACTTT. Protein: CASSPIDRVSPLHF.

Notes on this clonotype: The conserved phenylalanine or tryptophan normally closing the CDR3 is absent here, so this likely arose from a read error. The chain uses TRBV9 and TRBJ2-7; no clear D. CDR1 and CDR2 from the germline V gene are SGDLS and YYNGEE. V lost 0 bases to trimming and J lost 1 base, with 11 bases between them. The CDR3 totals 15 residues. In nucleotides, the CDR3 is TGTGCCAGCAGCGTAGGCTTCGGAAATTCCTACGAGCAGTACCTC. As protein: CASSVGFGNSYEQYL.

The chain joins TRBV19 to TRBJ2-3; TRBD2 matches at 10 bases. V gave up 9 bases and J gave up 3 bases; unmatched junction bases: 6. Germline V gene data show CDR1 as LNHDA and CDR2 as SQIVND (reference sequence). The CDR3 consists of 14 residues. The CDR3 spells CASNSGRWTDTQYF. Here the CDR3 DNA reads TGTGCCAGCAATAGCGGGAGGTGGACAGATACGCAGTATTTT.

This clonotype turned up a few times. CDR3 coding DNA: TGTGCCAGCAGCCCTGAACCGCCGGGACTAGGGGCCTACGAGCAGTACTTC. Amino acids: CASSPEPPGLGAYEQYF. This chain uses TRBV3-1 with TRBJ2-7; 8 bases map to TRBD2. The trim removed 4 bases at V and 2 bases at J, leaving 13 bases unmatched. This CDR3 spans 17 amino acids. CDR1 is LGHDT and CDR2 is YNNKEL in the germline V gene (reference sequence).

This chain links TRBV29-1 with TRBJ2-5; TRBD2 aligns across 7 bases. The junction had 7 bases not matched to a gene; V was cut back by 8 bases and J by 7 bases. This CDR3 is 11 amino acids long. Germline CDR1 SQVTM, CDR2 ANQGSEA. Written as DNA, the CDR3 is TGCAGCCACGACTGGGAGGGGACCCAGTACTTC. It is translated as CSHDWEGTQYF.

Of note for this clonotype: A much larger clone lies one base from this, so it may be a read error. This chain uses TRBV27 with TRBJ2-7; 10 bases align to TRBD1. The CDR3 contains 15 residues. CDR1 and CDR2 (germline): MNHEY, SMNVEV (reference sequence). After removal of 5 bases from V and 6 bases from J, the junction contained 10 bases not matched to a gene. The CDR3 nucleotides are TGTGCCAGCAGTGACCGGGACAGGGGAATCTCCGAGCAGTACTTC. It codes for CASSDRDRGISEQYF.

As to this clonotype: The junction and the germline gene differ at one end; a read error may be behind it. The rearrangement uses TRBV10-3 and TRBJ1-2; 9 nucleotides align to TRBD1. The CDR3 is 18 residues long. Germline V gene data show CDR1 as ENHRY and CDR2 as SYGVKD. CDR3 in amino acids: CASSYSPSPGTGNYGYTF. The CDR3, as DNA: TGTGCCAGCAGTTACTCACCAAGTCCCGGGACAGGGAACTATGGCTACACCTTC.

The chain is built from TRBV13 and TRBJ2-5, with 7 bases matching TRBD2. The junction had 6 bases not matched to a gene; V was cut back by 3 bases and J by 5 bases. The germline V gene encodes CDR1 PRHDT and CDR2 FYEKMQ (reference sequence). The CDR3 consists of 14 residues. The CDR3 nucleotides read TGTGCCAGCAGCTTTCTGCTAGCGGATGAGACCCAGTACTTC. Amino acid sequence: CASSFLLADETQYF.

There are many counts of this clonotype. A read error may account for a junction end that differs from germline. The gene calls are TRBV7-7 and TRBJ2-2, with D perhaps TRBD1 (6 bases). Germline values: CDR1 SSHAT, CDR2 FNYEAQ (reference sequence). There are 16 residues in the CDR3. The CDR3 here is CASSPGVPPHTGELFF. CDR3 coding DNA: TGTGCTAGCAGCCCAGGGGTTCCCCCCCACACCGGGGAGCTGTTTTTT.

This clonotype came up once. The chain links TRBV7-1 to TRBJ1-2; 9 nucleotides agree with TRBD1. TRBV7-1 qualifies as an ORF whose function is uncertain. V was pared by 3 bases and J by 2 bases, with 13 bases of the junction left unmatched. This CDR3 has 18 residues. The CDR3 loop is CASSSHRTGDTRNYGYTF. The DNA of the CDR3 is TGTGCCAGCAGCTCGCACCGGACAGGGGACACACGAAACTATGGCTACACCTTC.

The rearrangement joins TRBV24-1 to TRBJ2-6; D possibly uses TRBD1 or TRBD2 (5 bases each). V was shortened by 1 base and J by 4 bases, with 16 bases between the two germline ends. Looked up from germline, CDR1 is KGHDR and CDR2 is SFDVKD. The CDR3 is 18 residues long. The CDR3 loop reads CATSDFGTADTGANVLTF. For the CDR3, the DNA is TGTGCCACCAGTGATTTTGGGACGGCGGATACCGGGGCCAACGTCCTGACTTTC.

The CDR3 protein is CAISESGGRRETQYF. The CDR3 DNA is TGTGCCATCAGTGAATCTGGGGGGAGAAGAGAGACCCAGTACTTC. V gene TRBV10-3 combines with J gene TRBJ2-5, with a tentative D call TRBD2 (6 bases). Between the trimmed V and J ends, which lost 3 bases and 4 bases, there was a span of 15 bases. CDR1 and CDR2 from the germline V gene are ENHRY and SYGVKD. The CDR3 is 15 residues long.

The chain couples TRBV2 to TRBJ1-5; D uncertain. This CDR3 is 15 amino acids long. Trimming took 0 bases from V and 7 from J, leaving 13 bases between them. Germline CDR1 and CDR2: SNHLY and FYNNEI. CDR3 sequence reads: CASSEAASRLQPQHF. In nucleotides, the CDR3 is TGTGCCAGCAGTGAAGCGGCCAGCAGACTACAGCCCCAGCATTTT.

The chain couples TRBV7-2 to TRBJ2-7; 10 bases are a match to TRBD2. The length of the CDR3 is 17 residues. Per germline, CDR1 SGHTA and CDR2 FQGNSA. The junction had 11 bases not matched to a gene; V was cut back by 6 bases and J by 0 bases. The CDR3 DNA sequence: TGTGCCAGCAGTTTAAAAGGGCCTAGCGGGAGCTCCTACGAGCAGTACTTC. Its protein product is CASSLKGPSGSSYEQYF.

On this clonotype: One base away lies a much larger clone, so this may be a sequencing read error. The chain carries TRBV9 and TRBJ2-5; 8 nucleotides align to TRBD1. The CDR3 is 17 residues long. Germline assignment: CDR1 SGDLS and CDR2 YYNGEE. CDR3 amino acids: CASGVGYDRGIRETQYF. CDR3 coding DNA: TGTGCCAGCGGCGTAGGATACGACAGGGGAATCAGGGAGACCCAGTACTTC. The complete variable domain, with remaining parts taken from reference TRBV9 and TRBJ2-5, reads DSGVTQTPKHLITATGQRVTLRCSPRSGDLSVYWYQQSLDQGLQFLIQYYNGEERAKGNILERFSAQQFPDLHSELNLSSLELGDSALYFCASGVGYDRGIRETQYFGPGTRLLVL.

This sequence joins TRBV7-3 and TRBJ2-7; no definite D call. The CDR3 is 15 residues long. V lost 0 bases, J lost 3 bases, and 12 bases lay in between. In germline, CDR1 is SGHTA, CDR2 FQGTGA. CDR3 coding DNA: TGTGCCAGCAGCTTAACGGTTGGCTGGGGCTACGAGCAGTACTTC. Protein: CASSLTVGWGYEQYF.

This clonotype was detected only once. V is TRBV2 and J is TRBJ1-6; D is perhaps TRBD1 (5 bases). The V end lost 7 bases, the J end lost 7 bases, and 14 bases lay between the germline ends. The CDR3 length is 14 residues. Germline assignment: CDR1 SNHLY and CDR2 FYNNEI. CDR3 in DNA: TGTGCCAGCAACATAGGGACGGCCAATTCACCCCTCCACTTT. Residues: CASNIGTANSPLHF. Based on the CDR3 plus reference TRBV2 and TRBJ1-6, the full variable domain is EPEVTQTPSHQVTQMGQEVILRCVPISNHLYFYWYRQILGQKVEFLVSFYNNEISEKSEIFDDQFSVERPDGSNFTLKIRSTKLEDSAMYFCASNIGTANSPLHFGNGTRLTVT.

This sequence joins TRBV10-3 and TRBJ1-3; TRBD1 matches 7 bases. The trim removed 5 bases at V and 8 bases at J, leaving 9 bases unmatched. Per germline, CDR1 ENHRY and CDR2 SYGVKD. This CDR3 spans 14 amino acids. This chain's CDR3 is CAISPGGVQDTIYF. CDR3 nucleotides: TGTGCCATCAGTCCAGGGGGAGTCCAAGACACCATATATTTT.

A few counts support this clonotype. The V gene is TRBV25-1, the J gene TRBJ2-6; D not resolved. Germline CDR1 reads MGHDK; CDR2 reads SYGVNS. This CDR3 contains 13 residues. V was shortened by 11 bases and J by 0 bases, with 8 bases between the two germline ends. Here the CDR3 DNA reads TGTGCCTGGAGTAACTCTGGGGCCAACGTCCTGACTTTC. Protein: CAWSNSGANVLTF.